The rows below give T cell receptor beta chains drawn from one sample of a study of blood T cell dynamics during melanoma immunotherapy. TCRdb's table, derived via immunoSEQ multiplex PCR, lists solely in-frame clones and lacks some. The repertoire includes approximately 28,000 clones, roughly 83% of them detected once, and around a tenth sits in the top ten. Specimen: blood, collected from a patient treated with checkpoint blockade. The receptor set was obtained from a human donor with melanoma. The conserved cysteine and the conserved F or W are not part of the CDR3 here. D genes are given only for firm matches. Rows may omit the clone size; those that give it use once, few, many or a size class.

CDR3 protein,clone size,J gene,D gene,V gene
ASGTGTYNEQF,.,TRBJ2-1,TRBD1,TRBV7-3
ASSYGPLQETQY,once,TRBJ2-5,.,TRBV6-5
ASSPQTSGYNEQF,.,TRBJ2-1,TRBD2,TRBV7-2
ASSSEGGGGNQPQH,.,TRBJ1-5,.,TRBV7-9
ASKLRTGEGYT,.,TRBJ1-2,TRBD1,TRBV19
ASSPRTSEWF,.,TRBJ2-1,TRBD2,TRBV7-2
AISDYGPANEQF,.,TRBJ2-1,.,TRBV10-3
ASSVGRTNTGELF,.,TRBJ2-2,.,TRBV9
ASSSQGRGTNEKLF,.,TRBJ1-4,.,TRBV7-3
AVRPPDRSYGYT,.,TRBJ1-2,.,TRBV7-7
ASSFEREGDEQF,.,TRBJ2-1,TRBD2,TRBV28
ASSFSGTGVSNSPLH,few,TRBJ1-6,TRBD1,TRBV7-3
SVDPDTSYNEQF,.,TRBJ2-1,.,TRBV29-1
ASSLYGFYYEQY,few,TRBJ2-7,.,TRBV27
ASSIGTGHPGANVLT,.,TRBJ2-6,TRBD1,TRBV7-9
ASHHGQGSDTQY,.,TRBJ2-3,TRBD1,TRBV5-1
ASSDLLGSYGYT,.,TRBJ1-2,.,TRBV10-1
ASSPRRQGSYEQY,.,TRBJ2-7,.,TRBV6-5
ASSLEPGIEGKLF,.,TRBJ1-4,.,TRBV5-5
ASSDKTGFSYEQY,.,TRBJ2-7,.,TRBV4-1
ASSSRTSRFADTQY,.,TRBJ2-3,TRBD2,TRBV27
ASSFQSTDTQY,.,TRBJ2-3,.,TRBV5-4
ATSRDLSTQY,.,TRBJ2-3,.,TRBV15
SATLTGGERGEAF,once,TRBJ1-1,TRBD1,TRBV29-1
ASSVLSSDTQY,.,TRBJ2-3,.,TRBV9
ASSQGREGPTGELF,.,TRBJ2-2,TRBD2,TRBV28
ASSSRTGGHSPLH,.,TRBJ1-6,TRBD1,TRBV6-5
ASRQGGNSPLH,.,TRBJ1-6,.,TRBV28
ASSSLTTKGADTQY,few,TRBJ2-3,.,TRBV7-2